This TCR beta chain was found in a study of Graves' ophthalmopathy and Graves' hyperthyroidism. Turning to the study itself: Peripheral blood samples were taken at initial diagnosis, before any treatment.

A volume of 10 ml of fresh peripheral blood supplied the PBMCs. Comment on this clonotype: Its antigen remains unidentified. Possible read error: a much larger clone is one base away.

RNA transcripts yielded amplified TCR beta CDR3 regions. HTBI primers primed a first-round RT-PCR, and a second-round multiplex PCR followed. TCRdb reprocessed the multiplex PCR reads via MiXCR and lists one record per CDR3 protein. Of about 660,000 distinct CDR3 sequences in the sample, about 40% are singletons; the top ten hold 3% to 4%. The study, taken as a whole, reports: Researchers report that a 13-signature model separated ophthalmopathy from stable hyperthyroidism, posting about 90% sensitivity and roughly 80% specificity. Blood was where most expanded thyroid clonotypes above 0.001 frequency also turned up.

This CDR3 spans 14 amino acids. The V end lost 5 bases, the J end lost 3 bases, and 13 bases lay between the germline ends. From germline, CDR1 is MNHEY and CDR2 SVGAGI. Sequencing was done on a sample of peripheral blood. The V gene is TRBV6-5, the J gene TRBJ2-5, with D unclear. The TCR was taken from an adult man with Graves' ophthalmopathy. The CDR3 bases are TGTGCCAGCAGTAACCTTCTAACGGAAGAGACCCAGTACTTC. Residues: CASSNLLTEETQYF.